This T cell receptor beta chain was recorded in a study of siplizumab effects on memory and regulatory T cells. Findings and limits, study-wide: Sequences below about 10^-5 frequency were poorly captured, limiting mapping of alloreactive clones. Assignment of a naive or memory phenotype failed for roughly 80-96% of the proliferating CD4+ or CD8+ clones.

Produced via immunoSEQ multiplex PCR; TCRdb's table is partial and in-frame only. Altogether over 80,000 clones are present, over 80% being singletons, with the ten largest covering approximately 1.5%. As concerns this clone: What it recognizes is unknown.

The germline gives CDR1 SGHAT, CDR2 FQNNGV. With 1 base removed from V and 8 bases from J, the gap between germline ends came to 14 bases. The CDR3 runs 15 residues. This sequence joins TRBV11-2 and TRBJ1-4; D remains unclear. The source of this sequence is a human donor in good health. The sample consisted of Tregs sorted from blood. Written as DNA, the CDR3 is TGTGCCAGCAGCTTAGGTGGCAGCCTTAAGGAAAAACTGTTTTTT. Translated: CASSLGGSLKEKLFF.